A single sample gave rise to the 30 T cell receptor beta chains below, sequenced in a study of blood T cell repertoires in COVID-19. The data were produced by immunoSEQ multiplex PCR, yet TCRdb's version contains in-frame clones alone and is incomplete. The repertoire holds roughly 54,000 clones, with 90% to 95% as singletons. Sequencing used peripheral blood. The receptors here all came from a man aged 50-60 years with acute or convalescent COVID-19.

The DNA of the CDR3 is TGTGCCAGCAGTCCCCTTGACAGGACCTACAATGAGCAGTTCTTC. This sequence encodes CASSPLDRTYNEQFF. The chain recombines TRBV6-5 with TRBJ2-1, with D possibly matching TRBD1 (6 bases). The CDR3 is made up of 15 amino acids. The V end was cut by 5 bases, the J end by 2 bases, with 13 bases between. Germline lookup yields CDR1 MNHEY and CDR2 SVGAGI.

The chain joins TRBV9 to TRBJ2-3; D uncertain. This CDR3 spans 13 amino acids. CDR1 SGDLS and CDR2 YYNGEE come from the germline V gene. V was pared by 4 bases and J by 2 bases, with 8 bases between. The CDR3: CASSPYPTDTQYF. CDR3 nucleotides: TGTGCCAGCAGCCCCTACCCCACAGATACGCAGTATTTT. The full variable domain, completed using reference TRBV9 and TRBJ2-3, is DSGVTQTPKHLITATGQRVTLRCSPRSGDLSVYWYQQSLDQGLQFLIQYYNGEERAKGNILERFSAQQFPDLHSELNLSSLELGDSALYFCASSPYPTDTQYFGPGTRLTVL.

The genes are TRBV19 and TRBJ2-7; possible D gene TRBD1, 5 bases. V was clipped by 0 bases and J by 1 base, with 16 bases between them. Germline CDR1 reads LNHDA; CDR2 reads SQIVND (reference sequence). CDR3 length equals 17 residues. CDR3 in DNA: TGTGCCAGTAGTATAGATCCTCTCAGGGAACCTTCCTACGAGCAGTACTTC. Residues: CASSIDPLREPSYEQYF.

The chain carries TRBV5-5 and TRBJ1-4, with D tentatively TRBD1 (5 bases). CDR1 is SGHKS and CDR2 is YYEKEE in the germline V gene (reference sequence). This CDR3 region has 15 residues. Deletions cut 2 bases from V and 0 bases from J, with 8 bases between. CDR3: CASSLPGTTNEKLFF. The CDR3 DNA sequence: TGTGCCAGCAGCTTACCAGGGACAACTAATGAAAAACTGTTTTTT.

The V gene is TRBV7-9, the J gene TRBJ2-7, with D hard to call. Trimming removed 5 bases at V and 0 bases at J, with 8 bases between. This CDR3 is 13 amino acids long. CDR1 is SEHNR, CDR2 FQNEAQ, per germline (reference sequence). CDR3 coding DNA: TGTGCCAGCAGCGGGCCCAGCTCCTACGAGCAGTACTTC. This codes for CASSGPSSYEQYF.

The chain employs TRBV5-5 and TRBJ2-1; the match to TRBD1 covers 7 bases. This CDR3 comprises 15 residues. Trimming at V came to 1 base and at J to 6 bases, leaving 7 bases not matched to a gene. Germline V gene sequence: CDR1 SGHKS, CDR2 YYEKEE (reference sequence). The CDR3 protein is CASSLMTGQVNEQFF. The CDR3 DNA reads TGTGCCAGCAGCTTGATGACAGGGCAGGTCAATGAGCAGTTCTTC.

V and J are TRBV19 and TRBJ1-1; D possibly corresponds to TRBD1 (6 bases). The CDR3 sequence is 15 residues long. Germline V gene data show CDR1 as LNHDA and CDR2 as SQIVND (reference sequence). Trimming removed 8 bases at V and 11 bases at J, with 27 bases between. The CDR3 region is CASASGGGGLIEAFF. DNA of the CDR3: TGTGCCAGTGCGTCGGGGGGCGGGGGCCTAATCGAGGCTTTCTTT. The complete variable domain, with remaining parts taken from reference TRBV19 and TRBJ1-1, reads DGGITQSPKYLFRKEGQNVTLSCEQNLNHDAMYWYRQDPGQGLRLIYYSQIVNDFQKGDIAEGYSVSREKKESFPLTVTSAQKNPTAFYLCASASGGGGLIEAFFGQGTRLTVV.

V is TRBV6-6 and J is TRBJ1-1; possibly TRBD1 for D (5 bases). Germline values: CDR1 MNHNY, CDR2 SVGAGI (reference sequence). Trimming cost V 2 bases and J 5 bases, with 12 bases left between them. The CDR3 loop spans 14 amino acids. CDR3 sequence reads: CASSYHEEGTEAFF. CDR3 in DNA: TGTGCCAGCAGTTACCACGAGGAGGGGACTGAAGCTTTCTTT.

The DNA of the CDR3 is TGTGCCAGCAGCGCGGGACAGGGGCCTGAAAAACTGTTTTTT. This sequence encodes CASSAGQGPEKLFF. This rearrangement joins TRBV7-2 to TRBJ1-4, with 10 bases identical to TRBD1. The CDR3 covers 14 residues. J gave up 7 bases and V 5 bases, and 4 bases lay outside the gene matches. CDR1 is SGHTA, CDR2 FQGNSA, per germline. Filled out from reference TRBV7-2 and TRBJ1-4, the complete variable domain reads GAGVSQSPSNKVTEKGKDVELRCDPISGHTALYWYRQSLGQGLEFLIYFQGNSAPDKSGLPSDRFSAERTGGSVSTLTIQRTQQEDSAVYLCASSAGQGPEKLFFGSGTQLSVL.

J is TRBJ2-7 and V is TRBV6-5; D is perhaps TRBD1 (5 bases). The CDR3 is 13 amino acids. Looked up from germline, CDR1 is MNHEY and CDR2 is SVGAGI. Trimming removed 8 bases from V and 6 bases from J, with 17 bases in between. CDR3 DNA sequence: TGTGCCAGCGCCGGTCTCATAAGGGGCGAGCAGTACTTC. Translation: CASAGLIRGEQYF.

The CDR3 bases are TGTGCCAGCAGCGCCTCGGGACAGGAGGGACTGTTTTTT. It translates to CASSASGQEGLFF. The chain joins TRBV9 to TRBJ1-4, with 8 bases matching TRBD1. Losses at the gene ends were 3 bases for V and 13 bases for J; bases not matched to a gene: 8. This CDR3 comprises 13 residues. The V gene's germline CDR1 is SGDLS and CDR2 YYNGEE.

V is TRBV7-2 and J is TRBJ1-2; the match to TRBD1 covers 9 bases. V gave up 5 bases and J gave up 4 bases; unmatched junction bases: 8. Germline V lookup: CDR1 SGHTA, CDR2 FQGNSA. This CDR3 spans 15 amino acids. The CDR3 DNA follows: TGTGCCAGCAGCCCGCGGACAGGGGATACCTATGGCTACACCTTC. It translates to CASSPRTGDTYGYTF.

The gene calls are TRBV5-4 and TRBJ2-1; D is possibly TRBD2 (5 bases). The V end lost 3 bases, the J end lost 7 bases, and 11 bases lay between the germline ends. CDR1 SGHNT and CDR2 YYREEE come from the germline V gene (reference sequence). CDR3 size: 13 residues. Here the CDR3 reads CASSWPEVNEQFF. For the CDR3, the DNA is TGTGCCAGCAGCTGGCCGGAGGTTAATGAGCAGTTCTTC. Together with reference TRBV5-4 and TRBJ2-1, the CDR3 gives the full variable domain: ETGVTQSPTHLIKTRGQQVTLRCSSQSGHNTVSWYQQALGQGPQFIFQYYREEENGRGNFPPRFSGLQFPNYSSELNVNALELDDSALYLCASSWPEVNEQFFGPGTRLTVL.

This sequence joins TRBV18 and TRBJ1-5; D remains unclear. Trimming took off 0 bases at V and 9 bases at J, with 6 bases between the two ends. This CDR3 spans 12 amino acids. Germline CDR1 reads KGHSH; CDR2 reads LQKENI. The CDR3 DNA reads TGTGCCAGCTCACCACCTAGTGGGCCCCAGCATTTT. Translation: CASSPPSGPQHF.

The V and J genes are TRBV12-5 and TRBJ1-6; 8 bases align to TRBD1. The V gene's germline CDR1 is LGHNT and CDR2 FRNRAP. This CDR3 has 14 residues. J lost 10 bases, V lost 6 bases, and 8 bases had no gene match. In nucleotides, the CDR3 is TGTGCTAGTGGCCTAGGACAGGGAGGCTCACCCCTCCACTTT. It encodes CASGLGQGGSPLHF.

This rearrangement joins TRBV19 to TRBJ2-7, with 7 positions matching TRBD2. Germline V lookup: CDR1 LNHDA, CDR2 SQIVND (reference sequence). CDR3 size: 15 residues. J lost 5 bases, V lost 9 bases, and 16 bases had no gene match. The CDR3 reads CASRLAGDYRNEQYF. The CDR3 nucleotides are TGTGCCAGCCGGTTGGCGGGAGACTATCGAAACGAGCAGTACTTC.

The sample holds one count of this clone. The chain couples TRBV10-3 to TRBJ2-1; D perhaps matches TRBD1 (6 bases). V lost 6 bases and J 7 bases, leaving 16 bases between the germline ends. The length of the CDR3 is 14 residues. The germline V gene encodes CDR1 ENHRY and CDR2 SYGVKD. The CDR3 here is CAISSQGPQNEQFF. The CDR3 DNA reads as TGTGCCATCAGCTCACAGGGTCCCCAGAATGAGCAGTTCTTC.

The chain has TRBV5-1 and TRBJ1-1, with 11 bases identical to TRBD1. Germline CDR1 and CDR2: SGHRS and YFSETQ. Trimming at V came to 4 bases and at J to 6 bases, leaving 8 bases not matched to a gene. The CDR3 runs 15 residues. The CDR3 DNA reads TGCGCCAGCAGCCGGACAGGGGGCTACGATGCTGAAGCTTTCTTT. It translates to CASSRTGGYDAEAFF.

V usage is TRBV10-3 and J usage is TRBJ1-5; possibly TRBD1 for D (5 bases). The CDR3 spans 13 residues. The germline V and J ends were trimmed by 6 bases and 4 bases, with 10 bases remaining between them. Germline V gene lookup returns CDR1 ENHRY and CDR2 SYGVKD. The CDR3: CAISRVGNQPQHF. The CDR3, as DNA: TGTGCCATCAGCAGGGTGGGAAATCAGCCCCAGCATTTT.

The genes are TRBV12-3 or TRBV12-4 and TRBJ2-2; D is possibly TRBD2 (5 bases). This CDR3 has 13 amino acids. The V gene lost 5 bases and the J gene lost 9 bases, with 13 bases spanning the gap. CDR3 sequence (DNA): TGTGCCAGCAGTCCAGGAGGTGGGCGGGAGCTGTTTTTT. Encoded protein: CASSPGGGRELFF.

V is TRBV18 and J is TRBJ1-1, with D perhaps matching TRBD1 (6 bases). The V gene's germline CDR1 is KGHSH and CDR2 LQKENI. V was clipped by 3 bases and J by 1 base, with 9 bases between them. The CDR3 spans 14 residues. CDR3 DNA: TGTGCCAGCTCACCGTCAGGGGAGAACACTGAAGCTTTCTTT. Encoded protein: CASSPSGENTEAFF.

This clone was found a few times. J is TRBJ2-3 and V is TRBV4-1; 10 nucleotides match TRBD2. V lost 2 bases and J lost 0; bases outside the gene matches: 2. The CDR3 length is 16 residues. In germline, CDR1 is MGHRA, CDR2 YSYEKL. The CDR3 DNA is TGCGCCAGCAGCCAACGACTAGCGGGTAGCACAGATACGCAGTATTTT. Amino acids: CASSQRLAGSTDTQYF.

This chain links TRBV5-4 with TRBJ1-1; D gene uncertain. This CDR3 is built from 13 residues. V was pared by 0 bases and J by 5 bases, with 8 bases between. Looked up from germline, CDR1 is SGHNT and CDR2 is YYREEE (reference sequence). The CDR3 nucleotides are TGTGCCAGCAGCTTGGCAGTCAGGACTGAAGCTTTCTTT. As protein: CASSLAVRTEAFF.

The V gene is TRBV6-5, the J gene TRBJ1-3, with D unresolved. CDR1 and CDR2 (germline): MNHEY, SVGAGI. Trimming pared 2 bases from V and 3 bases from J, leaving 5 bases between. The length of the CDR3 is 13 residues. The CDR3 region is CASSYKLGNTIYF. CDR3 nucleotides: TGTGCCAGCAGTTACAAACTTGGAAACACCATATATTTT.

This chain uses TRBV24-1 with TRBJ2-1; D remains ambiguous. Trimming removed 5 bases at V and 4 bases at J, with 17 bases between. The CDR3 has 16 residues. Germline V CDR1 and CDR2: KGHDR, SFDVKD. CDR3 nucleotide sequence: TGTGCCACCAGTGTAGGCGGAGTTCTTCCGTACAATGAGCAGTTCTTC. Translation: CATSVGGVLPYNEQFF.

The CDR3 sequence is CATSDLTSGTYNEQFF. The CDR3, as DNA: TGTGCCACCAGTGACCTGACTAGCGGGACCTACAATGAGCAGTTCTTC. The chain recombines TRBV24-1 with TRBJ2-1; 11 bases line up with TRBD2. Germline V gives CDR1 KGHDR, CDR2 SFDVKD. This CDR3 contains 16 residues. Trimming at V came to 4 bases and at J to 2 bases, leaving 3 bases not matched to a gene.

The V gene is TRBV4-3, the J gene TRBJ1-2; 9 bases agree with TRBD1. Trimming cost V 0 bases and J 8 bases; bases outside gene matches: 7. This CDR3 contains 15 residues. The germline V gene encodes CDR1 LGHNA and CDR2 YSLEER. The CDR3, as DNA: TGCGCCAGCAGCCAAGATCAACAGGGGGCGGGAGGCTACACCTTC. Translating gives CASSQDQQGAGGYTF.

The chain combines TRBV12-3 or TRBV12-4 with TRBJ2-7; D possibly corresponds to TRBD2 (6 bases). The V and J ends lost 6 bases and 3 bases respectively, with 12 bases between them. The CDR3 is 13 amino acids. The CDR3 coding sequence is TGTGCCAGCAGCGCGACGGGAGTCTACGAGCAGTACTTC. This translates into CASSATGVYEQYF.

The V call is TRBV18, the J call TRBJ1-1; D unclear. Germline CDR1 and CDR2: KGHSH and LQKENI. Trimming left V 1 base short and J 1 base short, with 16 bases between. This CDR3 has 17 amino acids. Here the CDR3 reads CASSPRAPGRRNTEAFF. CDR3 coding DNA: TGTGCCAGCTCACCACGGGCCCCCGGGAGGAGGAACACTGAAGCTTTCTTT.

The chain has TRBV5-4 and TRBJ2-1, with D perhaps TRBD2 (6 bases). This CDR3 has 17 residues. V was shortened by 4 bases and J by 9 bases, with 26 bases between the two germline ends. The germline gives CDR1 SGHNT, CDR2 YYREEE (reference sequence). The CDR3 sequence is CASSPPFSAGGAGEQFF. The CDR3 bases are TGTGCCAGCAGCCCCCCCTTTAGCGCCGGAGGGGCGGGTGAGCAGTTCTTC. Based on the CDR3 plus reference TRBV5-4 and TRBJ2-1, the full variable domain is ETGVTQSPTHLIKTRGQQVTLRCSSQSGHNTVSWYQQALGQGPQFIFQYYREEENGRGNFPPRFSGLQFPNYSSELNVNALELDDSALYLCASSPPFSAGGAGEQFFGPGTRLTVL.